This TCR beta chain appears in the sequencing data of a study of cytomegalovirus exposure and HLA in healthy donors. Whole-study context: About 80 million unique TCRs from HLA-typed donors made up an early data release. There were around 390 genotyped donors. Of these, 81% fell in the genetic ancestry cluster associated with self-reported Caucasian donors. Study results and caveats: In vitro testing confirmed a few CMV-associated chains as specific for CMV antigens.

CDR1 is MDHEN, CDR2 SYDVKM, per germline. The CDR3 runs to 14 residues. V was shortened by 6 bases and J by 2 bases, with 13 bases between the two germline ends. On this clone: Its matching antigen is unknown.

60 Vbeta and 13 Jbeta primers were used in PCR. Only in-frame clones appear in the TCRdb table, and some are missing; sequencing was by immunoSEQ multiplex PCR. The data hold 85,000 to 120,000 clones, with 75% observed a single time. Healthy bone marrow donors formed the donor group. This clonotype was obtained from a male donor in good health and CMV-seropositive. The material sequenced was PBMCs. The J gene is TRBJ1-2, the V gene TRBV28; D is possibly TRBD1 (6 bases). The CDR3 loop is CASSPEQGNYGYTF. As DNA, the CDR3 is TGTGCCAGCAGCCCCGAACAGGGAAACTATGGCTACACCTTC.